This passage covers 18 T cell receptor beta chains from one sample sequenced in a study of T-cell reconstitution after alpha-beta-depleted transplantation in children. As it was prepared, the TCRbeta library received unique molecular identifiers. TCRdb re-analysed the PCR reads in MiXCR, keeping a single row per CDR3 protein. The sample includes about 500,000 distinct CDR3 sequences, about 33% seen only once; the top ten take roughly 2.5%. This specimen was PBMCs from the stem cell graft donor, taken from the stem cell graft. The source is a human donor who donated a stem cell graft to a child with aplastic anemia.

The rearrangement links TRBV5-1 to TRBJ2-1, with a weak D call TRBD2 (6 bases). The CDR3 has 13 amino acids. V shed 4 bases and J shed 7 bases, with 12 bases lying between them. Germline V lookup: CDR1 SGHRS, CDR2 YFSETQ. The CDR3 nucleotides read TGCGCCAGCAGCGTCATAGGGACTAATGAGCAGTTCTTC. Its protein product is CASSVIGTNEQFF.

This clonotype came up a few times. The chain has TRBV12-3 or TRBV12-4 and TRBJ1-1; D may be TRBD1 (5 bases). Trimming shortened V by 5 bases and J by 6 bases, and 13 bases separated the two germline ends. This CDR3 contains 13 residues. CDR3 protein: CASSERGTAEAFF. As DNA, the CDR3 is TGTGCCAGCAGTGAGCGGGGGACGGCTGAAGCTTTCTTT.

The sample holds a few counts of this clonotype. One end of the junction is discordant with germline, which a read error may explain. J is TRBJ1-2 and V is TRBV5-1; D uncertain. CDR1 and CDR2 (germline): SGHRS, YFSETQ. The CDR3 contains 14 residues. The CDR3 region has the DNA TGCGCCAGCAGCTTGACAGATTCTAAGTATGGCTACACCTTC. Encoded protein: CASSLTDSKYGYTF.

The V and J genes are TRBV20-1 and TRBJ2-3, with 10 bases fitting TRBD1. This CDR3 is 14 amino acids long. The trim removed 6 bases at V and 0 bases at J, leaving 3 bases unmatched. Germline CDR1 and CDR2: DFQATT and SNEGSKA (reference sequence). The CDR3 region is CSARTGGSTDTQYF. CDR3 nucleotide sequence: TGCAGTGCAAGGACAGGGGGAAGCACAGATACGCAGTATTTT.

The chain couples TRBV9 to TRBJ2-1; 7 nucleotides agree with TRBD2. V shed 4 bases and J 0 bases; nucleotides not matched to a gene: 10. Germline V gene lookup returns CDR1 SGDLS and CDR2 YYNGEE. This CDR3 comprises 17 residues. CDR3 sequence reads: CASSQSRDYLSYNEQFF. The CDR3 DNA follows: TGTGCCAGCAGCCAGAGCAGGGACTATCTCTCCTACAATGAGCAGTTCTTC.

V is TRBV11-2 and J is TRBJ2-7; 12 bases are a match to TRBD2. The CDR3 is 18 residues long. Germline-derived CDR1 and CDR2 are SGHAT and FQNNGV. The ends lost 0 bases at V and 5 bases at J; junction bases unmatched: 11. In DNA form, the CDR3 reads TGTGCCAGCAGCTTAGAAAGATTCCTAGCGGGAGGGAAGGACGAGCAGTACGTC. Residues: CASSLERFLAGGKDEQYV.

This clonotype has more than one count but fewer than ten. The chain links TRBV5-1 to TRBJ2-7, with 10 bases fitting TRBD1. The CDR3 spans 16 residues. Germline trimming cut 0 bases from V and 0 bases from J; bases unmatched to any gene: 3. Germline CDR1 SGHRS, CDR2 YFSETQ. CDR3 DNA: TGCGCCAGCAGCTTGGAGGGACAGGGGACCTCCTACGAGCAGTACGTC. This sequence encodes CASSLEGQGTSYEQYV.

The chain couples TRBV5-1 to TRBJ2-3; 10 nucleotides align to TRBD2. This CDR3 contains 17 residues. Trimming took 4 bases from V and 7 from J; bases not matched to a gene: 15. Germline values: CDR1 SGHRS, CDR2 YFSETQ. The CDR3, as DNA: TGCGCCAGCAGCGAGGCCACCCCCTTAGCGGGAGGAAATACGCAGTATTTT. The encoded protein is CASSEATPLAGGNTQYF.

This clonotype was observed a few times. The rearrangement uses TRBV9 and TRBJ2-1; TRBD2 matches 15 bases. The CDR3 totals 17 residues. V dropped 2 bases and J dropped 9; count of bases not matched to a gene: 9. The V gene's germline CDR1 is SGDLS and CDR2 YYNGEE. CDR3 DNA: TGTGCCAGCAGCGTCGGACTAGCGGGAGGGCCTCAGAGTGAGCAGTTCTTC. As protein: CASSVGLAGGPQSEQFF.

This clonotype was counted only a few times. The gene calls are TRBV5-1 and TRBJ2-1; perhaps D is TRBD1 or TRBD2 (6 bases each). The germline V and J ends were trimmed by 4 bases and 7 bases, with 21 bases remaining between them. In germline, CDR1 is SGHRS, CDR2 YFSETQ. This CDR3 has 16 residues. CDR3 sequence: CASSPGGWTERNEQFF. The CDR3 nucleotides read TGCGCCAGCAGCCCCGGGGGCTGGACAGAAAGGAATGAGCAGTTCTTC.

This chain's CDR3 is CSVAGDGGGGYTF. CDR3 DNA: TGCAGCGTTGCAGGTGACGGGGGTGGTGGCTACACCTTC. The chain links TRBV29-1 to TRBJ1-2, with D maybe TRBD1 (5 bases). The CDR3 consists of 13 residues. Deletions cut 4 bases from V and 7 bases from J, with 16 bases between. CDR1 SQVTM and CDR2 ANQGSEA come from the germline V gene.

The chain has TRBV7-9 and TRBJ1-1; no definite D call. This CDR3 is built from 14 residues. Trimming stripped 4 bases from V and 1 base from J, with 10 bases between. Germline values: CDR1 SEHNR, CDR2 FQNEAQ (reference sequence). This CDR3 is CASSSPSKNTEAFF. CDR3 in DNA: TGTGCCAGCAGCTCACCGTCGAAGAACACTGAAGCTTTCTTT.

CDR3: CASLRTPAYNEQFF. Written as DNA, the CDR3 is TGTGCCAGCCTCCGGACTCCGGCCTACAATGAGCAGTTCTTC. The rearrangement links TRBV7-2 to TRBJ2-1; TRBD2 is a possible D gene (5 bases). This CDR3 has 14 residues. Germline CDR1 is SGHTA and CDR2 is FQGNSA. V lost 8 bases and J 2 bases, leaving 13 bases between the germline ends.

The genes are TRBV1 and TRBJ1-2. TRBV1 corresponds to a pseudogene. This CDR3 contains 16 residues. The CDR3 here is CTSSPPGEGGYYGYTF. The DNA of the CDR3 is TGCACCAGCAGCCCCCCTGGGGAGGGAGGCTACTATGGCTACACCTTC.

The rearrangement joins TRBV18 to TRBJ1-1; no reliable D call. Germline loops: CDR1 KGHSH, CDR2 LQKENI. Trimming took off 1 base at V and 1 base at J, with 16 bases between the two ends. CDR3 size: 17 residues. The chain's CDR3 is CASSPLAGVPTNTEAFF. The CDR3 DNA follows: TGTGCCAGCTCACCACTGGCTGGGGTACCTACGAACACTGAAGCTTTCTTT.

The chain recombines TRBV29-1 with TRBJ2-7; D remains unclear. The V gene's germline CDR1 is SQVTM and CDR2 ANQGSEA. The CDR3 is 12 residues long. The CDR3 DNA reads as TGCAGGAGGAAGGTTAACTCCTACGAGCAGTACTTC. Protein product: CRRKVNSYEQYF.

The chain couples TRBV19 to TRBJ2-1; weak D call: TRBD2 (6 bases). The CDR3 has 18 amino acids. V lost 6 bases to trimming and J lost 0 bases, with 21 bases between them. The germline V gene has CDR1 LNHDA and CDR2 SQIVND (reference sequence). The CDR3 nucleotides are TGTGCCAGTAGCGGGGGTCTCCAGGGACTTTTCTCCTACAATGAGCAGTTCTTC. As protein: CASSGGLQGLFSYNEQFF.

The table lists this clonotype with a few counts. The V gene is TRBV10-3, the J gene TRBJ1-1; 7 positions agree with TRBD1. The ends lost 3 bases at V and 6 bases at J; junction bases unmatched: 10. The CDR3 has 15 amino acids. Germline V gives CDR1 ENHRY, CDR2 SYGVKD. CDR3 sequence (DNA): TGTGCCATCAGTGACTTAGGCAGGGGGGCCTCTGAAGCTTTCTTT. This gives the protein CAISDLGRGASEAFF.